The 24 T cell receptor beta chains below all came from one sample that was sequenced in a study of cytomegalovirus exposure and HLA in healthy donors. The primer mix had 60 Vbeta and 13 Jbeta primers. The data were produced by immunoSEQ multiplex PCR, yet TCRdb's version contains in-frame clones alone and is incomplete. The repertoire holds about 280,000 clones, 85% to 90% seen once, with less than 2.5% in the top ten. Input material: PBMCs. The source is a woman under 30 in good health and CMV-seronegative.

The chain has TRBV11-2 and TRBJ1-1, with a possible D match to TRBD1 (6 bases). The CDR3 runs 13 residues. CDR1 is SGHAT and CDR2 is FQNNGV in the germline V gene. V was shortened by 4 bases and J by 7 bases, with 13 bases between the two germline ends. The CDR3 nucleotides read TGTGCCAGCAGCTCCATCCGACAGGTTGAAGCTTTCTTT. Translation gives CASSSIRQVEAFF. The whole variable domain, remainder taken from reference TRBV11-2 and TRBJ1-1, is EAGVAQSPRYKIIEKRQSVAFWCNPISGHATLYWYQQILGQGPKLLIQFQNNGVVDDSQLPKDRFSAERLKGVDSTLKIQPAKLEDSAVYLCASSSIRQVEAFFGQGTRLTVV.

The chain couples TRBV27 to TRBJ1-2; a possible D gene is TRBD1 (5 bases). V lost 5 bases and J lost 7, with 14 bases in between. Germline V CDR1 and CDR2: MNHEY, SMNVEV (reference sequence). CDR3 length: 13 residues. This CDR3 reads CASSPVGGGGYTF. The DNA of the CDR3 is TGTGCCAGCAGTCCAGTGGGGGGGGGTGGCTACACCTTC.

Comment on this clone: Its ends do not fully match the called genes, so a read error is possible. The rearrangement joins TRBV7-9 to TRBJ2-4; 7 nucleotides align to TRBD1. The CDR3 totals 16 residues. CDR1 and CDR2 (germline): SEHNR, FQNEAQ (reference sequence). CDR3 nucleotides: TGTTCCAGCAGCGATCGACAGGGTCAGAGCAAAAACATTCAGTACTTC. It encodes CSSSDRQGQSKNIQYF.

The rearrangement uses TRBV30 and TRBJ1-3; no definite D call. Germline CDR1 GTSNPN, CDR2 SVGIG (reference sequence). This CDR3 is built from 12 residues. V lost 5 bases and J 0 bases, leaving 5 bases between the germline ends. CDR3 sequence: CAWGSSGNTIYF. DNA of the CDR3: TGTGCCTGGGGGAGCTCTGGAAACACCATATATTTT. Complete variable domain (other parts from reference TRBV30 and TRBJ1-3): SQTIHQWPATLVQPVGSPLSLECTVEGTSNPNLYWYRQAAGRGLQLLFYSVGIGQISSEVPQNLSASRPQDRQFILSSKKLLLSDSGFYLCAWGSSGNTIYFGEGSWLTVV.

This clone is a singleton in its sample. This sequence joins TRBV19 and TRBJ1-4, with D perhaps TRBD1 (6 bases). The V end lost 5 bases, the J end lost 11 bases, and 18 bases lay between the germline ends. From germline, CDR1 is LNHDA and CDR2 SQIVND (reference sequence). This CDR3 has 14 amino acids. The CDR3 loop is CASSPKSPGHKLFF. The CDR3 DNA follows: TGTGCCAGTAGTCCAAAGAGCCCGGGACATAAACTGTTTTTT. The full variable domain, completed using reference TRBV19 and TRBJ1-4, is DGGITQSPKYLFRKEGQNVTLSCEQNLNHDAMYWYRQDPGQGLRLIYYSQIVNDFQKGDIAEGYSVSREKKESFPLTVTSAQKNPTAFYLCASSPKSPGHKLFFGSGTQLSVL.

This chain links TRBV27 with TRBJ2-7; TRBD2 matches 7 bases. V lost 4 bases, J lost 3 bases, and 3 bases stayed unmatched. Germline-derived CDR1 and CDR2 are MNHEY and SMNVEV (reference sequence). This CDR3 is built from 13 residues. CDR3 amino acids: CASSSSGGYEQYF. In nucleotides, the CDR3 is TGTGCCAGCAGTTCCTCGGGAGGCTACGAGCAGTACTTC.

This clone was seen only once. The chain links TRBV19 to TRBJ2-5, with D perhaps TRBD2 (5 bases). The V end lost 1 base, the J end lost 2 bases, and 32 bases lay between the germline ends. The CDR3 runs 22 residues. In germline, CDR1 is LNHDA, CDR2 SQIVND (reference sequence). The CDR3 DNA sequence: TGTGCCAGTAGTATAGGAAAGGGAGTAAGCGTACGAGGCAGCACCTTTCAAGAGACCCAGTACTTC. Its protein product is CASSIGKGVSVRGSTFQETQYF.

The rearrangement uses TRBV10-3 and TRBJ2-1; TRBD2 matches 14 bases. The germline V gene has CDR1 ENHRY and CDR2 SYGVKD. The CDR3 runs 16 residues. V lost 4 bases and J lost 6; bases outside the gene matches: 5. The CDR3 region is CAISVGGLAGANEQFF. CDR3 in DNA: TGTGCCATCAGTGTAGGGGGACTAGCGGGGGCCAATGAGCAGTTCTTC.

V usage is TRBV4-2 and J usage is TRBJ2-1; D is undetermined. The CDR3 has 13 amino acids. Germline loops: CDR1 LGHNA, CDR2 YNFKEQ. Trimming left V 1 base short and J 8 bases short, with 9 bases between. The CDR3 spells CASSQVDEDEQFF. In DNA, the CDR3 is TGTGCCAGCAGCCAAGTAGACGAGGATGAGCAGTTCTTC.

In this sample, this clone turned up once. Here the CDR3 DNA reads TGTGCCAGTAGTGAGGACAACGCTGAAGCTTTCTTT. This translates into CASSEDNAEAFF. The V and J genes are TRBV19 and TRBJ1-1, with a tentative D call TRBD1 (5 bases). V lost 5 bases, J lost 6 bases, and 10 bases lay in between. This CDR3 has 12 amino acids. CDR1 and CDR2 (germline): LNHDA, SQIVND (reference sequence).

The table lists this clone with a few counts. The rearrangement links TRBV19 to TRBJ1-1; D call uncertain. Germline CDR1 and CDR2: LNHDA and SQIVND (reference sequence). Between the trimmed V and J ends, which lost 5 bases and 5 bases, there was a span of 15 bases. The CDR3 spans 14 residues. The CDR3 bases are TGTGCCAGTAGTCGATATGGGAGTGGAACTGAAGCTTTCTTT. Translated, it gives CASSRYGSGTEAFF.

The V call is TRBV21-1, the J call TRBJ2-5; no DNA check was done on the table's D call, TRBD1. TRBV21-1 is listed as a pseudogene. This CDR3 has 13 amino acids. The CDR3 here is CASSPQGIETQYF. Written as DNA, the CDR3 is TGTGCCAGCAGCCCACAGGGTATCGAGACCCAGTACTTC.

The rearrangement joins TRBV15 to TRBJ1-4; D gene ambiguous. Per germline, CDR1 LNHNV and CDR2 YYDKDF (reference sequence). The CDR3 is 15 residues long. The V end lost 0 bases, the J end lost 4 bases, and 9 bases lay between the germline ends. CDR3 DNA: TGTGCCACCAGCAGAGATGCGGGTTTTAATGAAAAACTGTTTTTT. Translating gives CATSRDAGFNEKLFF.

This clone was seen a single time. This CDR3 is CAITDGLRGEKLFF. CDR3 DNA: TGTGCCATCACCGACGGCCTCAGAGGGGAAAAACTGTTTTTT. The chain joins TRBV2 to TRBJ1-4; no clear D. This CDR3 contains 14 residues. V was cut by 10 bases and J by 8 bases, with 20 bases left in between. CDR1 and CDR2 from the germline V gene are SNHLY and FYNNEI. Drawing the rest from reference TRBV2 and TRBJ1-4, the complete variable domain is EPEVTQTPSHQVTQMGQEVILRCVPISNHLYFYWYRQILGQKVEFLVSFYNNEISEKSEIFDDQFSVERPDGSNFTLKIRSTKLEDSAMYFCAITDGLRGEKLFFGSGTQLSVL.

Regarding this clone: The junction departs from the called germline gene at one end, perhaps through a read error. The rearrangement uses TRBV7-2 and TRBJ2-7; 7 nucleotides line up with TRBD2. Per germline, CDR1 SGHTA and CDR2 FQGNSA. CDR3 length: 15 amino acids. CDR3 sequence (DNA): TGTGCCAGCAGCCCCCAGTCGGGGGGTCCCTACGAGCGGTACTTC. This translates into CASSPQSGGPYERYF. The full variable domain, in which reference TRBV7-2 and TRBJ2-7 provide the parts outside the CDR3, is GAGVSQSPSNKVTEKGKDVELRCDPISGHTALYWYRQSLGQGLEFLIYFQGNSAPDKSGLPSDRFSAERTGGSVSTLTIQRTQQEDSAVYLCASSPQSGGPYERYFGPGTRLTVT.

This chain connects TRBV7-2 to TRBJ2-1; D is unresolved. Per the germline V gene, CDR1 is SGHTA and CDR2 is FQGNSA. This CDR3 spans 14 amino acids. The V gene lost 4 bases and the J gene lost 8 bases, with 15 bases spanning the gap. The CDR3, as DNA: TGTGCCAGCAGCTCCTCACTTTGGGCTCATGAGCAGTTCTTC. Translating gives CASSSSLWAHEQFF.

The V call is TRBV29-1, the J call TRBJ1-1; no definite D call. The CDR3 has 14 amino acids. Deletions cut 2 bases from V and 1 base from J, with 11 bases between. Looked up from germline, CDR1 is SQVTM and CDR2 is ANQGSEA. In nucleotides, the CDR3 is TGCAGCGTTGAATACGGGGTAAAGAACACTGAAGCTTTCTTT. Translated, it gives CSVEYGVKNTEAFF.

The rearrangement joins TRBV30 to TRBJ2-7; 14 nucleotides agree with TRBD2. The trim removed 5 bases at V and 6 bases at J, leaving 15 bases unmatched. Germline V gene lookup returns CDR1 GTSNPN and CDR2 SVGIG (reference sequence). This CDR3 has 17 amino acids. The CDR3 DNA reads as TGTGCCTGGCAGACTAGCGGGGGGGTCAAAATCCGGGGCGAGCAGTACTTC. It codes for CAWQTSGGVKIRGEQYF. The complete variable domain, with remaining parts taken from reference TRBV30 and TRBJ2-7, reads SQTIHQWPATLVQPVGSPLSLECTVEGTSNPNLYWYRQAAGRGLQLLFYSVGIGQISSEVPQNLSASRPQDRQFILSSKKLLLSDSGFYLCAWQTSGGVKIRGEQYFGPGTRLTVT.

This chain joins TRBV30 and TRBJ2-2; 7 bases map to TRBD1. The V and J ends lost 4 bases and 0 bases, in that order; junction bases with no gene match: 2. Germline CDR1 GTSNPN, CDR2 SVGIG (reference sequence). This CDR3 has 14 amino acids. As DNA, the CDR3 is TGTGCCTGGAACCAGGGGGCGAACACCGGGGAGCTGTTTTTT. This codes for CAWNQGANTGELFF.

V is TRBV27 and J is TRBJ1-3; 7 bases are shared with TRBD1. The CDR3 length is 17 residues. With 0 bases clipped from V and 0 bases from J, the junction kept 5 bases outside the gene matches. Germline loops: CDR1 MNHEY, CDR2 SMNVEV (reference sequence). The CDR3 DNA reads as TGTGCCAGCAGTTTATCTCCCGGGACAGCCTCTGGAAACACCATATATTTT. Translation gives CASSLSPGTASGNTIYF.

The rearrangement uses TRBV5-4 and TRBJ1-5, with 7 bases that match TRBD1. The CDR3 is 18 amino acids. In germline, CDR1 is SGHNT, CDR2 YYREEE (reference sequence). The ends lost 2 bases at V and 1 base at J; junction bases unmatched: 12. Written as DNA, the CDR3 is TGTGCCAGCAGCTTACCGCCGACAGGGATGAAGAGCAATCAGCCCCAGCATTTT. It codes for CASSLPPTGMKSNQPQHF.

The genes are TRBV9 and TRBJ2-1, with 8 nucleotides matching TRBD2. This CDR3 has 17 amino acids. V shed 0 bases, J shed 1 base, and the junction held 6 bases outside the gene matches. Germline values: CDR1 SGDLS, CDR2 YYNGEE. The CDR3, as DNA: TGTGCCAGCAGCGTAGTAGGGAGCGGGGGATCCTACAATGAGCAGTTCTTC. This translates into CASSVVGSGGSYNEQFF.

The chain joins TRBV19 to TRBJ1-1; D is unresolved. The CDR3 covers 14 residues. CDR1 LNHDA and CDR2 SQIVND come from the germline V gene (reference sequence). The V end was cut by 2 bases, the J end by 6 bases, with 13 bases between. This chain's CDR3 is CASSIIGPVAEAFF. The CDR3 bases are TGTGCCAGTAGTATAATCGGTCCCGTCGCTGAAGCTTTCTTT.

For the CDR3, the DNA is TGCAGCGTTGAGCGGGGGGAGTACAATGAGCAGTTCTTC. Protein sequence: CSVERGEYNEQFF. The gene calls are TRBV29-1 and TRBJ2-1, with TRBD2 identical over 8 bases. V was clipped by 3 bases and J by 4 bases; unmatched bases: 2. Germline loops: CDR1 SQVTM, CDR2 ANQGSEA. CDR3 size: 13 residues.